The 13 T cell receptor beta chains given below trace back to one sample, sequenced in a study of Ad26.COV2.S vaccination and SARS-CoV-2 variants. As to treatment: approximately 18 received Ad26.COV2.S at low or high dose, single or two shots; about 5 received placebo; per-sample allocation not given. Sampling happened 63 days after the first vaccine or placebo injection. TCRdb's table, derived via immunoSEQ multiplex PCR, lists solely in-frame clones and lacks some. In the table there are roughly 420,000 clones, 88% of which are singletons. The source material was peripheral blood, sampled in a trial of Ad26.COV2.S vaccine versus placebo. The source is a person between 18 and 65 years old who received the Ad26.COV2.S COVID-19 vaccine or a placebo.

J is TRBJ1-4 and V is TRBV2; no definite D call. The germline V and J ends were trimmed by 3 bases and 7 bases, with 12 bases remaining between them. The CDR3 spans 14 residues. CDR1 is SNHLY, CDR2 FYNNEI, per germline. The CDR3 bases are TGTGCCAGCAGTGAGATGCAGGCTGGTGAAAAACTGTTTTTT. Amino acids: CASSEMQAGEKLFF.

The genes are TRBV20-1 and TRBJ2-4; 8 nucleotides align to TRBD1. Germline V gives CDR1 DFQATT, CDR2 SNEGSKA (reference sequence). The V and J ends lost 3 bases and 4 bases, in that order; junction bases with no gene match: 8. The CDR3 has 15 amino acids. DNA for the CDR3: TGCAGTGCTAGTAAAGTGGGGACAGGAAAAAACATTCAGTACTTC. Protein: CSASKVGTGKNIQYF.

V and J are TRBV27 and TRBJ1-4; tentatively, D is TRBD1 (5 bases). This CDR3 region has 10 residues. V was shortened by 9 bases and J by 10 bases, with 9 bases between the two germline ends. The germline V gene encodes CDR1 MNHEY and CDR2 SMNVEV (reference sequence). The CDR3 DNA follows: TGTGCCAGGAGGGACGGAAAACTGTTTTTT. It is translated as CARRDGKLFF.

The DNA of the CDR3 is TGCAGCGTTGACAGGACGAACACCGGGGAGCTGTTTTTT. It is translated as CSVDRTNTGELFF. The chain links TRBV29-1 to TRBJ2-2; D gene unclear. Deletions cut 3 bases from V and 0 bases from J, with 5 bases between. Germline V gives CDR1 SQVTM, CDR2 ANQGSEA. This CDR3 is built from 13 residues.

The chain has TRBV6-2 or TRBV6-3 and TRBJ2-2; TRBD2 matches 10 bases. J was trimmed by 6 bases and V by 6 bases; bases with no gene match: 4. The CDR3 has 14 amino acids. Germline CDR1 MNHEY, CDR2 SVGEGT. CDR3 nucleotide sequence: TGTGCCAGCAGCTCGAGCGGGGGGGCCGGGGAGCTGTTTTTT. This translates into CASSSSGGAGELFF.

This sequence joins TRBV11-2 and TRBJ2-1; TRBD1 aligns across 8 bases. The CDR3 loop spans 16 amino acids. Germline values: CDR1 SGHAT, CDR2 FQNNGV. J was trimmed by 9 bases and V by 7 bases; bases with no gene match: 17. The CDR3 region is CASTLSPQGAYAEQFF. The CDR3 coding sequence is TGTGCCAGCACCCTTAGCCCGCAGGGGGCATACGCTGAGCAGTTCTTC.

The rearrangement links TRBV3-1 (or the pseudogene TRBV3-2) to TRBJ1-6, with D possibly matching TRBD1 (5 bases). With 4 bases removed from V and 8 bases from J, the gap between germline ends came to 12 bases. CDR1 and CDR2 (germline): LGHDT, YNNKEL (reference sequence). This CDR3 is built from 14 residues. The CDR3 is CASSPGTWDSPLHF. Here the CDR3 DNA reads TGTGCCAGCAGCCCCGGGACTTGGGATTCACCCCTCCACTTT.

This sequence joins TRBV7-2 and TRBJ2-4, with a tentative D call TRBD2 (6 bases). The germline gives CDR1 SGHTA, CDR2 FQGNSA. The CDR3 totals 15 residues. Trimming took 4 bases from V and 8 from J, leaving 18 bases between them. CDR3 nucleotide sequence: TGTGCCAGCAGCTCCCTACTAGCAGGTCTAGACATTCAGTACTTC. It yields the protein CASSSLLAGLDIQYF.

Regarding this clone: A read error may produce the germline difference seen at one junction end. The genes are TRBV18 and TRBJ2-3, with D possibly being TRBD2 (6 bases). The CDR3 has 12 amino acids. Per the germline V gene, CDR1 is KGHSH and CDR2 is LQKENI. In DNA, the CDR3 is TGTGCCAGCTCACCGGTAGCGGAGCGAGGTACTTTT. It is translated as CASSPVAERGTF.

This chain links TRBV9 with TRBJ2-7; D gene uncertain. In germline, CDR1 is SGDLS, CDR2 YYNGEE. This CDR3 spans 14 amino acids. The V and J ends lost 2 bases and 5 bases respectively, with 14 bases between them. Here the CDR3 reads CASSVGTEVDEQYF. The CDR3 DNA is TGTGCCAGCAGCGTGGGAACCGAGGTGGACGAGCAGTACTTC.

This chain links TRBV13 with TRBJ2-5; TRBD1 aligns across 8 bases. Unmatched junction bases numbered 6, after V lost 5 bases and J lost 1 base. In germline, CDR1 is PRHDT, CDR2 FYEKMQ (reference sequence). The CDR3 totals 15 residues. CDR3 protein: CASSATGGTQETQYF. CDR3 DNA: TGTGCCAGCAGCGCCACAGGGGGGACCCAAGAGACCCAGTACTTC.

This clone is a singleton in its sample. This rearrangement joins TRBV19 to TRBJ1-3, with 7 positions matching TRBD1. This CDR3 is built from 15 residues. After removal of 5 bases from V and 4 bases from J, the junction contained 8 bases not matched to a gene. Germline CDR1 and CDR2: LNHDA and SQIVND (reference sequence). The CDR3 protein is CASSPDRDRGNTIYF. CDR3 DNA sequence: TGTGCCAGTAGTCCTGACAGGGATCGAGGAAACACCATATATTTT.

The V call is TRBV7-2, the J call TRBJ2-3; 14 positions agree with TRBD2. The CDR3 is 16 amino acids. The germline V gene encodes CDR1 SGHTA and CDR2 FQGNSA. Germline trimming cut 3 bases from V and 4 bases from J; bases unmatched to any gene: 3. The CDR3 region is CASSLGLAGVSDTQYF. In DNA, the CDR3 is TGTGCCAGCAGCTTGGGACTAGCGGGGGTATCAGATACGCAGTATTTT.